The TCR beta chain described here comes from a study of cytomegalovirus exposure and HLA in healthy donors. In the PCR, 60 Vbeta and 13 Jbeta primers were used. TCRdb keeps only in-frame clones here, not all; method: immunoSEQ multiplex PCR. The sample table sets out under 130,000 clones. As for this clone: Antigen unknown.

The trim removed 4 bases at V and 5 bases at J, leaving 10 bases unmatched. Germline CDR1 SGHDN, CDR2 FVKESK. CDR3 length equals 15 residues. General study results and limits: Later genetic work tied a missense DCLRE1C variant to beta-chain V and J trimming. Most sequenced TCRs were rare (though some public TCRs occurred in many donors). It was only CMV serostatus that was available as immune exposure information.

Sequenced: PBMCs. The source of this sequence is a man aged 35 to 55 in good health and CMV-seronegative. The chain joins TRBV14 to TRBJ1-1; TRBD1 matches 7 bases. CDR3 sequence (DNA): TGTGCCAGCAGCCCGCCACAGGGGTTCGGTACTGAAGCTTTCTTT. Its translation is CASSPPQGFGTEAFF.